The clone carrying this T cell receptor (beta chain) was recorded once. The V gene end was trimmed by 6 bases and the J gene end by 4 bases; junction bases not matched to a gene: 5. The CDR3 is 13 amino acids. Germline lookup yields CDR1 SQVTM and CDR2 ANQGSEA. The data were taken from a study of CD8+ T cells in alopecia areata. Study overall: In an open-label trial, patients got 5 to 10 mg tofacitinib twice daily.

The authors extracted RNA and reverse transcribed it into cDNA as the sequencing template. Sequenced by immunoSEQ multiplex PCR; TCRdb stores in-frame clones only, minus some. This table holds about 140,000 clones, about 88% found once. As for treatment: oral pan-JAK inhibitor, 5-10 mg twice daily. The gene calls are TRBV29-1 and TRBJ1-2, with 10 positions matching TRBD1. This receptor was taken from a human donor with alopecia areata. The source material was CD8+ T cells sorted from blood, sampled at week 4, from a patient treated with tofacitinib. CDR3 nucleotide sequence: TGCAGCGTAATCGGGGACAGGGGCTATGGCTACACCTTC. Translating it yields CSVIGDRGYGYTF. Together with reference TRBV29-1 and TRBJ1-2, the CDR3 gives the full variable domain: SAVISQKPSRDICQRGTSLTIQCQVDSQVTMMFWYRQQPGQSLTLIATANQGSEATYESGFVIDKFPISRPNLTFSTLTVSNMSPEDSSIYLCSVIGDRGYGYTFGSGTRLTVV.